This T cell receptor (beta chain) was recovered during a study of blood T cell repertoires in COVID-19. Looking at the study overall: COVID-19 samples from acute and convalescent phases originated in the United States, Italy and Spain.

Repertoires were generated with immunoSEQ multiplex PCR, while TCRdb's copy carries only in-frame clones and drops some. Among 450,000 to 500,000 clones listed, roughly 85% were seen once. CDR3 length: 13 amino acids. Between the trimmed V and J ends, which lost 0 bases and 4 bases, there was a span of 6 bases. Germline loops: CDR1 LGHNA, CDR2 YNFKEQ. This chain joins TRBV4-2 and TRBJ2-5; no firm D call. The sequencing input was peripheral blood. The TCR sequence derives from a human donor in a cohort sampled during active COVID-19. In nucleotides, the CDR3 is TGTGCCAGCAGCCAAGAGAGAGGAGAGACCCAGTACTTC. It specifies CASSQERGETQYF.